The T cell receptor (beta chain) under discussion was sequenced for a study of graft-versus-host responses after intestinal transplantation. Clones were read by immunoSEQ multiplex PCR, and TCRdb kept only the in-frame ones, dropping some. The sample includes some 87,000 clones, approximately 92% of them seen just once. As for this clone: Its cognate antigen is unknown.

Germline V gives CDR1 LNHDA, CDR2 SQIVND (reference sequence). There are 16 residues in the CDR3. Between the trimmed V and J ends, which lost 3 bases and 8 bases, there was a span of 17 bases. The sequencing used unstimulated CD4+ T cells sorted from spleen or lymph node cells, collected before intestinal transplant. This TCR was recovered from a human donor who received an intestinal transplant. The chain joins TRBV19 to TRBJ1-6; D perhaps matches TRBD1 (5 bases). In DNA form, the CDR3 reads TGTGCCAGTAGTATCCTAGGGACGGCCGGGGATTCACCCCTCCACTTT. Encoded protein: CASSILGTAGDSPLHF.